The sample holds a few counts of the clone carrying this T cell receptor (beta chain). Sequenced by immunoSEQ multiplex PCR; TCRdb stores in-frame clones only, minus some. The repertoire consists of under 65,000 clones, with about 90% occurring once and the leading ten covering less than 6.5%. This entry belongs to a study of blood T cell repertoires in COVID-19. The CDR3 runs to 14 residues. Looked up from germline, CDR1 is SQVTM and CDR2 is ANQGSEA. With V trimmed by 6 bases and J by 1 base, 7 bases remained unmatched. The chain links TRBV29-1 to TRBJ2-3; 7 bases fit TRBD2. Sequencing input: peripheral blood. The sequence was obtained from a man older than 75 in a cohort sampled during active COVID-19. CDR3 bases: TGCAGCGTCCCTGGGGCGGGGGGCACAGATACGCAGTATTTT. Protein: CSVPGAGGTDTQYF.